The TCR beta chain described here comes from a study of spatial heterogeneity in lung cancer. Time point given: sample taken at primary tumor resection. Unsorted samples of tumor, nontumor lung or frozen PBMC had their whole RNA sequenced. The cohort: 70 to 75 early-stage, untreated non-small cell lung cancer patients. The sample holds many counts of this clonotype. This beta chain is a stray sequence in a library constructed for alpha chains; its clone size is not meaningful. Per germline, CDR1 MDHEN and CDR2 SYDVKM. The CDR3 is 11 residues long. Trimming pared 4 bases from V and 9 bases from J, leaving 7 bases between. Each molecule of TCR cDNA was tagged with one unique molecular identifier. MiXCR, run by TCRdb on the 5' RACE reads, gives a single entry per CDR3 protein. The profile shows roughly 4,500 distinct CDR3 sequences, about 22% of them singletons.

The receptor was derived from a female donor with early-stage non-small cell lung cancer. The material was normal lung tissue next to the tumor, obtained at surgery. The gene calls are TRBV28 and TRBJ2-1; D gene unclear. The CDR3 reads CASSSRPEQFF. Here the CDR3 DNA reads TGTGCCAGCAGTTCGAGGCCTGAGCAGTTCTTC.